These 30 T cell receptor beta chains came from one sample sequenced in a study of T cells in Graves' hyperthyroidism and ophthalmopathy. Amplification of TCR beta CDR3 regions used RNA as the template. RT-PCR in the first round (using the HTBI primer set) targeted the TCR CDR3. TCRdb passed the multiplex PCR reads through MiXCR, listing each CDR3 protein once. In the table there are more than 300,000 distinct CDR3 sequences, roughly 18% of which are singletons. Sample: blood. These receptors were obtained from a man younger than 35 with Graves' ophthalmopathy.

This rearrangement joins TRBV7-8 to TRBJ2-2; 8 positions agree with TRBD1. The CDR3 is 15 amino acids. V shed 5 bases and J 8 bases; nucleotides not matched to a gene: 10. The germline CDR1 and CDR2 sequences are SGHVS and FQNEAQ. In DNA, the CDR3 is TGTGCCAGCAGCCCCGGACAGGGTGGTTGGGGGGAGCTGTTTTTT. Translating gives CASSPGQGGWGELFF.

This clonotype was detected a few times. The CDR3, as DNA: TGTGCCAGCAGCTTCCCGAGGGGACAGGGGTCTTCCACCGGGGAGCTGTTTTTT. It specifies CASSFPRGQGSSTGELFF. V is TRBV7-3 and J is TRBJ2-2; 10 bases fit TRBD1. The CDR3 is made up of 18 amino acids. Trimming removed 3 bases from V and 4 bases from J; junction bases left unmatched: 11. Germline CDR1 and CDR2: SGHTA and FQGTGA. The variable domain in full, with the rest retrieved from reference TRBV7-3 and TRBJ2-2, is GAGVSQTPSNKVTEKGKYVELRCDPISGHTALYWYRQSLGQGPEFLIYFQGTGAADDSGLPNDRFFAVRPEGSVSTLKIQRTERGDSAVYLCASSFPRGQGSSTGELFFGEGSRLTVL.

This clonotype was detected many times. J is TRBJ2-6 and V is TRBV7-9; D is uncertain. CDR1 is SEHNR and CDR2 is FQNEAQ in the germline V gene (reference sequence). Trimming pared 3 bases from V and 0 bases from J, leaving 3 bases between. The CDR3 extends over 14 amino acids. This chain's CDR3 is CASSLASGANVLTF. CDR3 coding DNA: TGTGCCAGCAGCTTGGCCTCTGGGGCCAACGTCCTGACTTTC.

Comment on this clonotype: Possible read error: a much larger clone is one base away. The J gene is TRBJ2-3, the V gene TRBV7-9; possible D gene TRBD1, 8 bases. This CDR3 has 16 residues. CDR1 and CDR2 (germline): SEHNR, FQNEAQ (reference sequence). CDR3 amino acids: CASSLSTRGGTGTQYF. The CDR3 region has the DNA TGTGCCAGCAGCTTAAGTACCAGGGGAGGGACAGGTACGCAGTATTTT.

This clonotype was picked up many times. The chain links TRBV5-1 to TRBJ1-5; D unclear. Per the germline V gene, CDR1 is SGHRS and CDR2 is YFSETQ. Deletions cut 2 bases from V and 4 bases from J, with 7 bases between. The CDR3 contains 13 residues. The chain's CDR3 is CASSFEVNQPQHF. The CDR3 nucleotides are TGCGCCAGCAGCTTCGAGGTGAATCAGCCCCAGCATTTT.

In its sample, this clonotype was seen many times. J is TRBJ2-7 and V is TRBV20-1, with D hard to call. The germline V gene encodes CDR1 DFQATT and CDR2 SNEGSKA (reference sequence). This CDR3 spans 12 amino acids. Trimming took off 4 bases at V and 2 bases at J, with 9 bases between the two ends. CDR3 loop: CSATDKTYEQYF. CDR3 nucleotides: TGCAGTGCTACTGACAAGACCTACGAGCAGTACTTC.

The chain employs TRBV4-1 and TRBJ1-4; D might be TRBD1 (5 bases). Trimming left V 4 bases short and J 5 bases short, with 14 bases between. The CDR3 length is 15 residues. Germline V CDR1 and CDR2: MGHRA, YSYEKL. CDR3: CASSPLQGPNEKLFF. The CDR3 nucleotides read TGCGCCAGCAGCCCACTTCAGGGACCCAATGAAAAACTGTTTTTT.

This clonotype was counted only a few times. The V call is TRBV13, the J call TRBJ1-3; TRBD1 might be the D (5 bases). The CDR3 has 16 amino acids. Trimming took 7 bases from V and 4 from J, leaving 20 bases between them. Germline lookup yields CDR1 PRHDT and CDR2 FYEKMQ (reference sequence). The CDR3 here is CASTTRGGLEGNTIYF. The CDR3 DNA follows: TGTGCCAGCACAACACGCGGGGGATTGGAAGGAAACACCATATATTTT.

This clonotype has a count of ten or more. This chain connects TRBV20-1 to TRBJ2-7; either TRBD1 or TRBD2 may supply D (6 bases each). The CDR3 consists of 16 residues. Trimming shortened V by 3 bases and J by 0 bases, and 18 bases separated the two germline ends. Per the germline V gene, CDR1 is DFQATT and CDR2 is SNEGSKA (reference sequence). The CDR3 DNA sequence: TGCAGTGCTAGGGGTTTTGGGGGGCCAAGCTCCTACGAGCAGTACTTC. It is translated as CSARGFGGPSSYEQYF.

The rearrangement joins TRBV5-1 to TRBJ2-5; TRBD2 aligns across 9 bases. The CDR3 loop spans 15 amino acids. Trimming cost V 0 bases and J 5 bases; bases outside gene matches: 5. CDR1 SGHRS and CDR2 YFSETQ come from the germline V gene. This CDR3 reads CASSLESGGRETQYF. Here the CDR3 DNA reads TGCGCCAGCAGCTTGGAAAGCGGGGGGAGGGAGACCCAGTACTTC.

This clonotype was observed a few times. The V gene is TRBV15, the J gene TRBJ2-7; 7 bases map to TRBD1. The germline V gene encodes CDR1 LNHNV and CDR2 YYDKDF (reference sequence). CDR3 size: 16 residues. V was pared by 1 base and J by 4 bases, with 10 bases of the junction left unmatched. The CDR3 coding sequence is TGTGCCACCAGCAGAGTACCGGGACAGTTGTATTACGAGCAGTACTTC. This sequence encodes CATSRVPGQLYYEQYF.

This clonotype was observed once. This may stem from a read error, because a much larger clone lies one nucleotide away. Here the CDR3 reads CASSERGGGGNRPQHF. CDR3 sequence (DNA): TGTGCCAGCAGTGAAAGGGGGGGCGGGGGCAATCGGCCCCAGCATTTT. The gene calls are TRBV6-1 and TRBJ1-5, with D perhaps TRBD1 (6 bases). The germline V gene encodes CDR1 MNHNS and CDR2 SASEGT. This CDR3 comprises 16 residues.

In this sample, this clonotype turned up a few times. This chain joins TRBV4-1 and TRBJ1-1; D might be TRBD1 (5 bases). CDR1 is MGHRA and CDR2 is YSYEKL in the germline V gene. CDR3 size: 15 residues. The germline V and J ends were trimmed by 1 base and 6 bases, with 15 bases remaining between them. Here the CDR3 reads CASSQAGHQVAEAFF. CDR3 coding DNA: TGCGCCAGCAGCCAAGCGGGGCATCAAGTCGCTGAAGCTTTCTTT.

This clonotype was seen a handful of times. The CDR3 here is CAISDRTGDSGQFF. The CDR3 DNA follows: TGTGCCATCAGTGATAGGACAGGGGATTCAGGGCAGTTCTTC. This rearrangement joins TRBV10-3 to TRBJ2-1; TRBD1 agrees at 9 bases. V gave up 3 bases and J gave up 12 bases; unmatched junction bases: 9. The CDR3 sequence is 14 residues long. Germline CDR1 ENHRY, CDR2 SYGVKD.

This clonotype was seen at least ten times. The chain couples TRBV10-1 to TRBJ1-3; D is ambiguous. This CDR3 region has 14 residues. V lost 8 bases and J 0 bases, leaving 11 bases between the germline ends. Germline loops: CDR1 WNHNN, CDR2 SYGVQD (reference sequence). The CDR3 sequence is CASGGSDSGNTIYF. CDR3 in DNA: TGCGCCAGCGGCGGGAGCGACTCTGGAAACACCATATATTTT.

This clonotype was seen more than once but under ten times. The rearrangement uses TRBV19 and TRBJ1-6; D possibly corresponds to TRBD1 (6 bases). Per germline, CDR1 LNHDA and CDR2 SQIVND (reference sequence). CDR3 length equals 14 residues. Trimming cost V 5 bases and J 9 bases, with 14 bases left between them. The DNA for the CDR3 is TGTGCCAGTAGTCCCCGGGAGGGGGTTTCACCCCTCCACTTT. Its protein product is CASSPREGVSPLHF.

This chain uses TRBV5-1 with TRBJ1-2, with D possibly matching TRBD1 (5 bases). CDR1 is SGHRS, CDR2 YFSETQ, per germline. This CDR3 has 13 amino acids. Trimming pared 4 bases from V and 2 bases from J, leaving 9 bases between. CDR3 loop: CASSAGENYGYTF. The CDR3 DNA follows: TGCGCCAGCAGCGCGGGGGAGAACTATGGCTACACCTTC.

J is TRBJ2-3 and V is TRBV9; the D gene could be TRBD1 or TRBD2 (5 bases each). V was pared by 1 base and J by 2 bases, with 8 bases between. There are 14 residues in the CDR3. The germline CDR1 and CDR2 sequences are SGDLS and YYNGEE. The DNA for the CDR3 is TGTGCCAGCAGCGTACTGGGGGACACAGATACGCAGTATTTT. This translates into CASSVLGDTDTQYF.

This clonotype showed up just a few times. The V call is TRBV6-1, the J call TRBJ2-2; no firm D call. V lost 5 bases and J 6 bases, leaving 10 bases between the germline ends. CDR3 length: 13 residues. The germline CDR1 and CDR2 sequences are MNHNS and SASEGT. This chain's CDR3 is CASSSDGSGELFF. The CDR3 bases are TGTGCCAGCAGTTCGGACGGCTCCGGGGAGCTGTTTTTT.

In this sample, this clonotype turned up a few times. This chain links TRBV4-2 with TRBJ2-2; D is unresolved. This CDR3 region has 17 residues. The germline V gene has CDR1 LGHNA and CDR2 YNFKEQ. Trimming removed 4 bases at V and 0 bases at J, with 15 bases between. The CDR3 loop is CASSPEPGRANTGELFF. The CDR3 nucleotides are TGTGCCAGCAGCCCAGAGCCGGGCCGAGCGAACACCGGGGAGCTGTTTTTT.

The rearrangement uses TRBV12-3 or TRBV12-4 and TRBJ2-3; 10 bases are shared with TRBD1. CDR3 length: 17 amino acids. V lost 1 base and J lost 7; bases outside the gene matches: 11. The CDR3 sequence is CASSLDFRDRGSNTQYF. CDR3 sequence (DNA): TGTGCCAGCAGTTTAGATTTTCGGGACAGGGGATCAAATACGCAGTATTTT.

There are a few counts of this clonotype. V gene TRBV3-1 combines with J gene TRBJ2-7; no reliable D call. Looked up from germline, CDR1 is LGHDT and CDR2 is YNNKEL (reference sequence). There are 14 residues in the CDR3. The V gene lost 2 bases and the J gene lost 2 bases, with 10 bases spanning the gap. The CDR3 nucleotides are TGTGCCAGCAGCCAAACCAGAGATACCTACGAGCAGTACTTC. Amino acid sequence: CASSQTRDTYEQYF.

This clonotype came up a few times. The chain combines TRBV20-1 with TRBJ1-2; no definite D call. CDR1 is DFQATT and CDR2 is SNEGSKA in the germline V gene (reference sequence). CDR3 size: 15 residues. V dropped 0 bases and J dropped 5 bases, with 16 bases sitting between them. The CDR3 bases are TGCAGTGCTAGAGATGCTGAAAGGGAAGGGTATGGCTACACCTTC. It encodes CSARDAEREGYGYTF.

This clonotype was seen ten or more times. This rearrangement joins TRBV7-9 to TRBJ2-1, with D tentatively TRBD1 (5 bases). This CDR3 spans 14 amino acids. Trimming took 5 bases from V and 8 from J, leaving 16 bases between them. CDR1 and CDR2 from the germline V gene are SEHNR and FQNEAQ (reference sequence). CDR3: CASSPGRDFYEQFF. The CDR3 coding sequence is TGTGCCAGCAGCCCCGGCAGGGATTTTTATGAGCAGTTCTTC. Variable domain in full (rest from reference TRBV7-9 and TRBJ2-1): DTGVSQNPRHKITKRGQNVTFRCDPISEHNRLYWYRQTLGQGPEFLTYFQNEAQLEKSRLLSDRFSAERPKGSFSTLEIQRTEQGDSAMYLCASSPGRDFYEQFFGPGTRLTVL.

J is TRBJ2-3 and V is TRBV7-8, with D unclear. Trimming took 6 bases from V and 0 from J, leaving 19 bases between them. The CDR3 runs to 17 residues. Germline V gene data show CDR1 as SGHVS and CDR2 as FQNEAQ. CDR3 in amino acids: CASRSIYRETSTDTQYF. CDR3 sequence (DNA): TGTGCCAGCAGATCTATTTACAGAGAGACTAGCACAGATACGCAGTATTTT.

This clonotype showed up just a few times. The chain links TRBV3-1 to TRBJ2-2, with 12 bases aligning to TRBD1. The CDR3 runs 15 residues. The J segment lost 6 bases and the V segment lost 3 bases, leaving 2 bases of the junction unmatched. Per the germline V gene, CDR1 is LGHDT and CDR2 is YNNKEL (reference sequence). The CDR3 nucleotides read TGTGCCAGCAGCCAGGGGACAGGGGGCGCCGGGGAGCTGTTTTTT. Translated, it gives CASSQGTGGAGELFF.

This clonotype was recorded at least ten times. The chain links TRBV12-3 or TRBV12-4 to TRBJ2-2; D unresolved. CDR3 length equals 12 residues. Deletions cut 4 bases from V and 6 bases from J, with 6 bases between. CDR3 loop: CASSSRPGELFF. CDR3 DNA: TGTGCCAGCAGTTCGAGGCCCGGGGAGCTGTTTTTT.

The V gene is TRBV7-2, the J gene TRBJ2-1; D unresolved. Germline V gene lookup returns CDR1 SGHTA and CDR2 FQGNSA. V was clipped by 3 bases and J by 4 bases, with 13 bases between them. The CDR3 is 15 amino acids. The CDR3 region is CASSFTRLLYNEQFF. CDR3 sequence (DNA): TGTGCCAGCAGCTTCACCAGACTCCTATACAATGAGCAGTTCTTC.

This chain connects TRBV9 to TRBJ2-2; D is uncertain. The CDR3 totals 15 residues. CDR1 SGDLS and CDR2 YYNGEE come from the germline V gene. V lost 1 base to trimming and J lost 6 bases, with 13 bases between them. The CDR3 nucleotides read TGTGCCAGCAGCGTAAGACCCCTGAATCCCGGGGAGCTGTTTTTT. It specifies CASSVRPLNPGELFF.

The sample holds many counts of this clonotype. This chain connects TRBV12-3 or TRBV12-4 to TRBJ1-1, with D perhaps TRBD1 (5 bases). The CDR3 sequence is 13 residues long. V was shortened by 6 bases and J by 11 bases, with 19 bases between the two germline ends. This CDR3 is CASSPGVGGRAFF. The DNA for the CDR3 is TGTGCCAGCAGCCCGGGTGTTGGGGGTAGGGCTTTCTTT.